In its sample, the clone carrying this TCR beta chain was seen a few times. The data derive from a study of T cells in Graves' hyperthyroidism and ophthalmopathy. The investigators amplified TCR beta CDR3 regions from RNA transcripts. Using the HTBI primer set, a first-round RT-PCR was run on the TCR CDR3. TCRdb recomputed calls from the multiplex PCR reads with MiXCR, one row per CDR3 protein. The data hold approximately 200,000 distinct CDR3 sequences, with approximately 20% observed a single time. Germline V gene sequence: CDR1 LGHNA, CDR2 YSLEER. V gave up 4 bases and J gave up 6 bases, with 12 bases separating them. The CDR3 covers 13 residues.

The V and J genes are TRBV4-3 and TRBJ1-1, with a possible D match to TRBD1 (5 bases). The origin of this receptor is a middle-aged man with Graves' hyperthyroidism. The sequenced sample consisted of blood. The CDR3, as DNA: TGCGCCAGCAGCCCGCTCCGGGGCGCTGAAGCTTTCTTT. Encoded protein: CASSPLRGAEAFF.